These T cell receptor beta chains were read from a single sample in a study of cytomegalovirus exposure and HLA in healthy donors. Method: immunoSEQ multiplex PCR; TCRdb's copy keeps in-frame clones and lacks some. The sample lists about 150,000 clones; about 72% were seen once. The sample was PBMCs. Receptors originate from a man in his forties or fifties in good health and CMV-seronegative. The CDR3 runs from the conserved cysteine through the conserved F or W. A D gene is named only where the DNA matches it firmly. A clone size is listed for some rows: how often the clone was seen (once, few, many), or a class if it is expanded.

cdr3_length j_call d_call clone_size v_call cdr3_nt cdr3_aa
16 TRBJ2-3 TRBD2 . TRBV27 TGTGCCAGCAGCCAACTAGCGGGGGAATTCACAGATACGCAGTATTTT CASSQLAGEFTDTQYF
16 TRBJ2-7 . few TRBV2 TGTGCCAGCAGTAAAAGAGGTTCCCCGCCAAACAACGAGCAGTACTTC CASSKRGSPPNNEQYF
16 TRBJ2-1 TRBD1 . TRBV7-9 TGTGCCAGCAGCTTAGTAGACAGGGACCCCCACAATGAGCAGTTCTTC CASSLVDRDPHNEQFF
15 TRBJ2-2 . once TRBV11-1 TGTGCCAGCAGCTCAATTAGGACAGCCACCGGGGAGCTGTTTTTT CASSSIRTATGELFF
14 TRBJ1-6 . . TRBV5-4 TGTGCCAGCACCCAGGGGCCGTTCTCACCACCCCTCAACTTT CASTQGPFSPPLNF
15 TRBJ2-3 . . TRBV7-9 TGTGCCAGCAGCTTAGCGCATATTCCTGGTACCCTAGAGTATTTT CASSLAHIPGTLEYF
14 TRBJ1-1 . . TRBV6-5 TGTGCCAGCAGGATGGCAGGGACTATCCCTGAAGCTTTCTTT CASRMAGTIPEAFF
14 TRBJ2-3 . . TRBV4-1 TGCGCCAGCAGTCAACAGGATAGCACAGATACGCAGTATTTT CASSQQDSTDTQYF
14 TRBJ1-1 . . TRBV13 TGTGCCAGCAGCCCGGGACATTTGAACACTGAAGCTTTCTTT CASSPGHLNTEAFF
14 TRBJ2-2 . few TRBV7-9 TGTGCCAGCAGCTTAACTAGAAGTGGCGGGGAGCTGTTTTTT CASSLTRSGGELFF
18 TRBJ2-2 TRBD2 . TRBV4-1 TGCGCCAGCAGCCTGGGACTAGCGGGAGGGACGAACACCGGGGAGCTGTTTTTT CASSLGLAGGTNTGELFF
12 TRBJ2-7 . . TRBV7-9 TGTGCCAGCAGCTCGGGACACTACGAGCAGTACTTC CASSSGHYEQYF
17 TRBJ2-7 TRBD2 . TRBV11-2 TGTGCCAGCAGGGGACTAGCGGGGGGTATGGCCTCTTACGAGCAGTACTTC CASRGLAGGMASYEQYF
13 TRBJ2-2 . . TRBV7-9 TGTGCCAGCAGTCAGGGGGGCGTCGGGGAGCTGTTTTTT CASSQGGVGELFF
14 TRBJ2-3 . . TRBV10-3 TGTGCCATCAAGGGCGACAGATACACAGATACGCAGTATTTT CAIKGDRYTDTQYF
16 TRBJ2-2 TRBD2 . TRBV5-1 TGCGCCAGCAGCTTGGCGGGGGGGTTTCGGACCGGGGAGCTGTTTTTT CASSLAGGFRTGELFF
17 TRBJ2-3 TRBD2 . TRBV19 TGTGCCAGTAGTATAATAGGAAGGAGCGGGAGGACAGATACGCAGTATTTT CASSIIGRSGRTDTQYF
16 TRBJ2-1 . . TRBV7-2 TGTGCCAGCAGCTTAACCCCCCGCAGCTCCTACAATGAGCAGTTCTTC CASSLTPRSSYNEQFF
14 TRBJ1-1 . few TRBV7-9 TGTGCCAGCAGCTTAGTGCTTGGGGGGGATGAAGCTTTCTTT CASSLVLGGDEAFF
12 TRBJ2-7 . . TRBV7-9 TGTTCCAGCAGCTTAACAATGGACGAGCAGTACTTC CSSSLTMDEQYF
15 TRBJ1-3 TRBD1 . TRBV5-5 TGTGCCAGCATTCACAGGGGGCAAAAAGGAAACACCATATATTTT CASIHRGQKGNTIYF
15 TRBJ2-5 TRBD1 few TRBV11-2 TGTGCCAGCAGCTTAGCTCGACAGGGGACGGAGACCCAGTACTTC CASSLARQGTETQYF
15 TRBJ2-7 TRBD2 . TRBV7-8 TGTGCCAGCAGCCCTCGAGCGGGGGGTTTCTACGAGCAGTACTTC CASSPRAGGFYEQYF
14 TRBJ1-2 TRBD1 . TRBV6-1 TGTGCCAGCAGAGGACAGGGGGGGAACTATGGCTACACCTTC CASRGQGGNYGYTF
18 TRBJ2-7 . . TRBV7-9 TGTGCCAGCAGCTTAGATCGTGGCAGACCGCGGGTAAATTACGAGCAGTACTTC CASSLDRGRPRVNYEQYF
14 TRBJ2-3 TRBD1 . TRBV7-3 TGTGCCAGCAGCGTGACAGGGGGCGCAGATACGCAGTATTTT CASSVTGGADTQYF
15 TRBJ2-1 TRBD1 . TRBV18 TGTGCCAGCTCCCCGGAGGGACAGGGATGGCATGAGCAGTTCTTC CASSPEGQGWHEQFF
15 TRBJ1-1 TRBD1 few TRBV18 TGTGCCAGCTCTTCACCTATCGGACAGGGGACTGAAGCTTTCTTT CASSSPIGQGTEAFF
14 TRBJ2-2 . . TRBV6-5 TGTGCCAGCAGTTACTCATCGGACACCGGGGAGCTGTTTTTT CASSYSSDTGELFF
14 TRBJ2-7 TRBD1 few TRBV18 TGTGCCAGCTCACTCGGACAGGGGCCAGACGAGCAGTACTTC CASSLGQGPDEQYF
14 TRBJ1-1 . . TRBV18 TGTGCCAGCTCAAAGTGGACAGAGAACACTGAAGCTTTCTTT CASSKWTENTEAFF
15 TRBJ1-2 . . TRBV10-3 TGTGCCATCAGGGCACGGGACAAAGGGGACTATGGCTACACCTTC CAIRARDKGDYGYTF
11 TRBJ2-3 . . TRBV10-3 TGTGCCGTGAGAGGCACAGATACGCAGTATTTT CAVRGTDTQYF
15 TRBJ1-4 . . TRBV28 TGTGCCAGCAGCCCTAATACCGGACAGCGTGAAAAACTGTTTTTT CASSPNTGQREKLFF
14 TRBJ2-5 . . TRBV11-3 TGTGCCAGCAGCAGGGCCAGGGGTGACGAGACCCAGTACTTC CASSRARGDETQYF
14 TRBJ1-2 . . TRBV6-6 TGTGCCAGCACCCTAGACGACGGGAAAAGAAGCTACACCTTC CASTLDDGKRSYTF
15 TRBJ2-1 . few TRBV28 TGTGCCAGCAGTTTCCCCCTCATGGCAATCAATGAGCAGTTCTTC CASSFPLMAINEQFF
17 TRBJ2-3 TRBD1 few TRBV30 TGTGCCTGGCGGAGGGACAGGTTCTTCCAGGTTACAGATACGCAGTATTTT CAWRRDRFFQVTDTQYF
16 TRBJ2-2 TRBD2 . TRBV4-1 TGCGCCAGCAGCCACAACAGCGGGAGGGCCTCCGGGGAGCTGTTTTTT CASSHNSGRASGELFF
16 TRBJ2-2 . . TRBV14 TGTGCCAGCAGCCTAATCCCAGGGGCTGACACCGGGGAGCTGTTTTTT CASSLIPGADTGELFF
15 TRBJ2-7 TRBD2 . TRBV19 TGTGCCAGTAGTACCTGGACTAGCGAGATCTACGAGCAGTACTTC CASSTWTSEIYEQYF
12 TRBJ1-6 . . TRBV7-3 TGTGCCAGCAGCTTCTTGAATTCACCCCTCCACTTT CASSFLNSPLHF
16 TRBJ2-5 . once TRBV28 TGTGCCAGCAGTTTACCCCATAAGGGGTCCCAAGAGACCCAGTACTTC CASSLPHKGSQETQYF
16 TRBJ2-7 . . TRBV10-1 TGCGCCAGCAGTGACGATTTGGGCGGGAAGCCCTACGAGCAGTACTTC CASSDDLGGKPYEQYF
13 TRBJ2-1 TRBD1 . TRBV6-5 TGTGCCAGCAGTTCGCAGGGGGCGAATGAGCAGTTCTTC CASSSQGANEQFF
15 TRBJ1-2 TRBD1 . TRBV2 TGTGCCAGCAGGCCGGGACAGGGCGAGAACTATGGCTACACCTTC CASRPGQGENYGYTF
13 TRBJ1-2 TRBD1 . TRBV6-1 TGTGCCAGCAGTGCCGGACAGGACTATGGCTACACCTTC CASSAGQDYGYTF
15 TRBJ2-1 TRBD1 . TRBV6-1 TGTGCCAGCATACTCGGACAGGAGGCCTACAATGAGCAGTTCTTC CASILGQEAYNEQFF
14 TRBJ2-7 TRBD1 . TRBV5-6 TGTGCCAGCAGCCCGGGGACAGGGATTGGGGAGCAGTACTTC CASSPGTGIGEQYF
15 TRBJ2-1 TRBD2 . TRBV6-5 TGTGCCAGCAGTGCGGGACTAGCGGAGAACAATGAGCAGTTCTTC CASSAGLAENNEQFF
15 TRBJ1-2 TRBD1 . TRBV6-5 TGTGCCAGCAGTTATTGGCAGGGGGCATCCTATGGCTACACCTTC CASSYWQGASYGYTF